What follows are 2 T cell receptor beta chains derived from one specimen sequenced in a study of HIV-infected patients and healthy controls. TCRdb passed the 5' RACE reads through MiXCR, listing each CDR3 protein once. Altogether more than 15,000 distinct CDR3 sequences are present, roughly a fifth being singletons, with the ten largest covering around 33%. Material for sequencing was CD8+ T cells from blood. The receptor set was obtained from a human donor in good health.

The chain couples TRBV4-1 to TRBJ2-6, with TRBD1 as a possible D gene (6 bases). CDR1 MGHRA and CDR2 YSYEKL come from the germline V gene. V lost 4 bases and J lost 2, with 15 bases in between. There are 17 residues in the CDR3. As DNA, the CDR3 is TGCGCCAGCAGCCCCCCAGGGGAGCTCCCTGGGGCCAACGTCCTGACTTTC. It codes for CASSPPGELPGANVLTF.

This clonotype was found many times. The chain recombines TRBV6-1 with TRBJ2-5; D is tentatively TRBD1 or TRBD2 (6 bases each). Trimming pared 2 bases from V and 4 bases from J, leaving 14 bases between. Germline CDR1 reads MNHNS; CDR2 reads SASEGT. The CDR3 has 15 amino acids. The CDR3 loop reads CASSEFRGAAETQYF. The CDR3 nucleotides are TGTGCCAGCAGTGAATTTAGGGGGGCAGCAGAGACCCAGTACTTC.